This T cell receptor beta chain was recorded in a study of CD8 T cells in ankylosing spondylitis. General observations from the study: Past studies reported some motif variants in reactive arthritis synovial fluid and blood. A motif of several highly homologous TCR beta variants was seen as apparently characteristic of ankylosing spondylitis blood.

At least ten counts were recorded for this clonotype. What it recognizes is unknown. TCRdb reanalysed the 5' RACE reads using MiXCR and keeps one entry per CDR3 protein. Found here are about 210,000 distinct CDR3 sequences, 6% to 8% of them singletons; the top ten hold 14%. This TCR came from a male donor with ankylosing spondylitis. The specimen sequenced was blood, either unsorted or a sorted T cell fraction (not recorded which).

As DNA, the CDR3 is TGTGCCAGCGGGAGGGGCGACGGGCCCCAGCATTTT. Translating it yields CASGRGDGPQHF. The genes are TRBV6-2 or TRBV6-3 and TRBJ1-5, with D possibly TRBD1 on 5 matching bases. From germline, CDR1 is MNHEY and CDR2 SVGEGT. The CDR3 contains 12 residues. Trimming left V 8 bases short and J 9 bases short, with 14 bases between.